A single sample is the source of the 32 T cell receptor beta chains below, sequenced in a study of T-cell memory formation after mild COVID-19. MiXCR was run by TCRdb on the 5' RACE reads, yielding one entry per CDR3 protein. The table shows over 450,000 distinct CDR3 sequences, with around 21% occurring only once. Sequenced: PBMCs or a T cell subset sorted from them (not recorded which). The receptor source for this set is an adult woman who had mild COVID-19 (a few samples of this study predate the infection). Cell type and time point are not known.

This chain links TRBV19 with TRBJ2-1; 7 bases are a match to TRBD2. CDR3 length: 15 amino acids. V was pared by 7 bases and J by 2 bases, with 8 bases of the junction left unmatched. Germline CDR1 reads LNHDA; CDR2 reads SQIVND (reference sequence). This chain's CDR3 is CASMRRGSAYNEQFF. DNA of the CDR3: TGTGCCAGTATGAGACGCGGGAGCGCCTACAATGAGCAGTTCTTC. The full variable domain, rest sourced from reference TRBV19 and TRBJ2-1, is DGGITQSPKYLFRKEGQNVTLSCEQNLNHDAMYWYRQDPGQGLRLIYYSQIVNDFQKGDIAEGYSVSREKKESFPLTVTSAQKNPTAFYLCASMRRGSAYNEQFFGPGTRLTVL.

The rearrangement joins TRBV6-5 to TRBJ2-5; D might be TRBD1 (6 bases). The length of the CDR3 is 13 residues. Germline V gene lookup returns CDR1 MNHEY and CDR2 SVGAGI. V was pared by 6 bases and J by 3 bases, with 11 bases between. The CDR3 DNA sequence: TGTGCCAGCAGCGGACAGCTTGAAGAGACCCAGTACTTC. Its protein is CASSGQLEETQYF.

The chain has TRBV9 and TRBJ1-2, with no clear D. Trimming shortened V by 4 bases and J by 8 bases, and 27 bases separated the two germline ends. The CDR3 length is 17 residues. CDR1 and CDR2 from the germline V gene are SGDLS and YYNGEE. The DNA of the CDR3 is TGTGCCAGCAGCCCCCGTGGTGTGGACCCCTTACCGGGAGGCTACACCTTC. This gives the protein CASSPRGVDPLPGGYTF.

This clonotype showed up just a few times. This rearrangement joins TRBV7-9 to TRBJ2-1; 10 bases line up with TRBD2. Germline loops: CDR1 SEHNR, CDR2 FQNEAQ (reference sequence). The trim removed 5 bases at V and 16 bases at J, leaving 8 bases unmatched. This CDR3 region has 12 residues. The CDR3 sequence is CASSLERGGPFF. Here the CDR3 DNA reads TGTGCCAGCAGCCTGGAGCGGGGGGGCCCTTTCTTC.

This clonotype was counted only a few times. The J gene is TRBJ1-5, the V gene TRBV6-1; the D is unclear. The CDR3 runs 16 residues. Looked up from germline, CDR1 is MNHNS and CDR2 is SASEGT. Trimming shortened V by 1 base and J by 0 bases, and 10 bases separated the two germline ends. The CDR3 DNA follows: TGTGCCAGCAGTGAAGAGGCAGCTCTTAGCAATCAGCCCCAGCATTTT. It is translated as CASSEEAALSNQPQHF.

This clonotype has just a few counts. This chain joins TRBV10-3 and TRBJ1-3; TRBD1 matches 9 bases. The germline V gene has CDR1 ENHRY and CDR2 SYGVKD. Trimming removed 10 bases from V and 5 bases from J; junction bases left unmatched: 6. This CDR3 spans 13 amino acids. CDR3 amino acids: CATRDRGRNTIYF. The CDR3 nucleotides read TGTGCCACCCGCGACAGGGGGAGAAACACCATATATTTT.

This clonotype is a singleton in its sample. CDR3 loop: CASSLGLAEGVCNEQFF. CDR3 DNA sequence: TGTGCCAGCAGCTTGGGACTAGCGGAGGGAGTTTGCAATGAGCAGTTCTTC. The chain uses TRBV7-9 and TRBJ2-1, with 11 bases that match TRBD2. V gave up 3 bases and J gave up 6 bases; unmatched junction bases: 10. Germline lookup yields CDR1 SEHNR and CDR2 FQNEAQ (reference sequence). The CDR3 is 17 residues long. Full variable domain (remainder filled in from reference TRBV7-9 and TRBJ2-1): DTGVSQNPRHKITKRGQNVTFRCDPISEHNRLYWYRQTLGQGPEFLTYFQNEAQLEKSRLLSDRFSAERPKGSFSTLEIQRTEQGDSAMYLCASSLGLAEGVCNEQFFGPGTRLTVL.

At least ten counts were recorded for this clonotype. The chain links TRBV7-9 to TRBJ1-1; no clear D. The germline gives CDR1 SEHNR, CDR2 FQNEAQ (reference sequence). CDR3 length equals 13 residues. Trimming left V 1 base short and J 1 base short, with 4 bases between. The CDR3 protein is CASSLVGNTEAFF. Written as DNA, the CDR3 is TGTGCCAGCAGCTTAGTAGGGAACACTGAAGCTTTCTTT.

There are many counts of this clonotype. The chain couples TRBV18 to TRBJ2-1; TRBD2 matches at 8 bases. The trim removed 3 bases at V and 6 bases at J, leaving 10 bases unmatched. The CDR3 is 16 amino acids. Germline V gene sequence: CDR1 KGHSH, CDR2 LQKENI. The CDR3 region is CASSPLLAARRNEQFF. The CDR3 nucleotides read TGTGCCAGCTCACCGTTACTAGCGGCTCGTCGCAATGAGCAGTTCTTC.

This clonotype has ten or more counts. The rearrangement uses TRBV4-1 and TRBJ2-3; D gene unclear. The V end lost 1 base, the J end lost 5 bases, and 7 bases lay between the germline ends. The CDR3 is 13 residues long. Germline V gene data show CDR1 as MGHRA and CDR2 as YSYEKL. CDR3 DNA sequence: TGCGCCAGCAGCCAAGGAGCCCGAGATACGCAGTATTTT. It encodes CASSQGARDTQYF.

The chain has TRBV19 and TRBJ1-5; 11 bases are a match to TRBD1. The V and J ends lost 7 bases and 6 bases, in that order; junction bases with no gene match: 11. The CDR3 spans 16 residues. Germline CDR1 and CDR2: LNHDA and SQIVND (reference sequence). The CDR3 sequence is CASTPQDRGRSQPQHF. The CDR3 nucleotides read TGTGCCAGTACCCCCCAGGACAGGGGGCGAAGTCAGCCCCAGCATTTT. The full variable domain, its missing parts supplied by reference TRBV19 and TRBJ1-5, is DGGITQSPKYLFRKEGQNVTLSCEQNLNHDAMYWYRQDPGQGLRLIYYSQIVNDFQKGDIAEGYSVSREKKESFPLTVTSAQKNPTAFYLCASTPQDRGRSQPQHFGDGTRLSIL.

This clonotype was observed many times. The chain is built from TRBV7-9 and TRBJ2-5; weak D call: TRBD2 (6 bases). This CDR3 contains 15 residues. V was shortened by 8 bases and J by 3 bases, with 19 bases between the two germline ends. The germline V gene encodes CDR1 SEHNR and CDR2 FQNEAQ (reference sequence). The CDR3 sequence: CASGRLIADEETQYF. The DNA for the CDR3 is TGTGCCAGCGGGCGTTTGATAGCGGACGAAGAGACCCAGTACTTC.

This clonotype has more than one count but fewer than ten. The chain employs TRBV7-9 and TRBJ1-5; 7 nucleotides match TRBD1. Germline V gene sequence: CDR1 SEHNR, CDR2 FQNEAQ (reference sequence). The J segment lost 1 base and the V segment lost 1 base, leaving 4 bases of the junction unmatched. This CDR3 is built from 16 residues. The CDR3 protein is CASSLEGGWSNQPQHF. The CDR3 DNA sequence: TGTGCCAGCAGCTTAGAAGGGGGCTGGAGCAATCAGCCCCAGCATTTT.

The J gene is TRBJ1-6, the V gene TRBV12-3 or TRBV12-4; the D gene is possibly TRBD1 (5 bases). This CDR3 contains 13 residues. Trimming took off 1 base at V and 13 bases at J, with 11 bases between the two ends. Written as DNA, the CDR3 is TGTGCCAGCAGTTTAGTCCGGGGCAGCCCCCTCCACTTT. It specifies CASSLVRGSPLHF.

V gene TRBV20-1 combines with J gene TRBJ2-2; no firm D call. CDR1 DFQATT and CDR2 SNEGSKA come from the germline V gene (reference sequence). CDR3 length: 19 residues. The ends were cut back, 2 bases at V and 2 bases at J, with 24 bases in the middle. The CDR3 region has the DNA TGCAGTGCTAGAACCCCCCGAGGCTTAGAGAATGGAAACACCGGGGAGCTGTTTTTT. Its translation is CSARTPRGLENGNTGELFF.

This sequence joins TRBV6-6 and TRBJ2-3; TRBD1 agrees at 8 bases. The J segment lost 2 bases and the V segment lost 5 bases, leaving 9 bases of the junction unmatched. Germline V CDR1 and CDR2: MNHNY, SVGAGI (reference sequence). This CDR3 has 16 amino acids. The CDR3 loop is CASSPRTGRNTDTQYF. In DNA form, the CDR3 reads TGTGCCAGCAGTCCTCGGACAGGGAGGAACACAGATACGCAGTATTTT.

The genes are TRBV12-3 or TRBV12-4 and TRBJ1-2, with D possibly being TRBD1 (6 bases). The CDR3 contains 14 residues. The V end lost 6 bases, the J end lost 1 base, and 12 bases lay between the germline ends. In nucleotides, the CDR3 is TGTGCCAGCAGCGGGAGACAGGTTAACTATGGCTACACCTTC. Its translation: CASSGRQVNYGYTF.

The sample holds a few counts of this clonotype. The chain carries TRBV29-1 and TRBJ2-1; D might be TRBD1 (5 bases). Trimming pared 2 bases from V and 7 bases from J, leaving 12 bases between. The CDR3 consists of 13 residues. CDR1 and CDR2 from the germline V gene are SQVTM and ANQGSEA. CDR3 sequence: CSVERPPGNEQFF. CDR3 coding DNA: TGCAGCGTTGAACGTCCCCCAGGGAATGAGCAGTTCTTC.

The table lists this clonotype with a few counts. The CDR3 here is CASSYSLPGGRSMGTDTQYF. CDR3 sequence (DNA): TGTGCCAGCAGTTACTCCCTCCCGGGAGGACGTAGTATGGGCACAGATACGCAGTATTTT. The chain links TRBV6-5 to TRBJ2-3; 7 bases match TRBD2. Germline V gene lookup returns CDR1 MNHEY and CDR2 SVGAGI. CDR3 length equals 20 residues. V shed 0 bases and J 1 base; nucleotides not matched to a gene: 16.

The chain carries TRBV12-3 or TRBV12-4 and TRBJ1-5; maybe TRBD1 (5 bases). V was trimmed by 6 bases and J by 2 bases, leaving 14 bases between them. This CDR3 has 15 amino acids. The CDR3 DNA follows: TGTGCCAGCAGGATCTCTCAGGGCGGCAATCAGCCCCAGCATTTT. It translates to CASRISQGGNQPQHF.

Only a few counts were recorded for this clonotype. The rearrangement links TRBV15 to TRBJ2-3, with 7 positions matching TRBD1. CDR3 length: 15 residues. Germline V CDR1 and CDR2: LNHNV, YYDKDF (reference sequence). Trimming removed 2 bases from V and 5 bases from J; junction bases left unmatched: 7. The CDR3 region is CATSRQTTGVDTQYF. CDR3 nucleotide sequence: TGTGCCACCAGCAGACAAACTACAGGGGTAGATACGCAGTATTTT.

This clonotype showed up just a few times. The rearrangement uses TRBV7-8 and TRBJ2-3; 10 bases map to TRBD1. The CDR3 consists of 14 residues. Germline CDR1 and CDR2: SGHVS and FQNEAQ. V gave up 5 bases and J gave up 1 base; unmatched junction bases: 0. The CDR3 loop is CASSGTGGTDTQYF. CDR3 bases: TGTGCCAGCAGCGGGACAGGGGGCACAGATACGCAGTATTTT. The variable domain in full, with the rest retrieved from reference TRBV7-8 and TRBJ2-3, is GAGVSQSPRYKVAKRGQDVALRCDPISGHVSLFWYQQALGQGPEFLTYFQNEAQLDKSGLPSDRFFAERPEGSVSTLKIQRTQQEDSAVYLCASSGTGGTDTQYFGPGTRLTVL.

The genes are TRBV27 and TRBJ2-5; 8 bases line up with TRBD1. The CDR3 is 16 amino acids. In germline, CDR1 is MNHEY, CDR2 SMNVEV (reference sequence). The trim removed 6 bases at V and 1 base at J, leaving 10 bases unmatched. In nucleotides, the CDR3 is TGTGCCAGCAGGCCGATGGACAGGGCAATCCAAGAGACCCAGTACTTC. Encoded protein: CASRPMDRAIQETQYF.

V gene TRBV2 combines with J gene TRBJ2-2; 8 bases are shared with TRBD2. V lost 1 base to trimming and J lost 8 bases; unmatched junction nucleotides: 9. CDR1 is SNHLY, CDR2 FYNNEI, per germline. The CDR3 is 16 amino acids. The CDR3 spells CASSEGLAGTTGELFF. The CDR3 region has the DNA TGTGCCAGCAGTGAAGGGCTAGCGGGCACTACGGGGGAGCTGTTTTTT.

The V call is TRBV6-2 or TRBV6-3, the J call TRBJ2-4, with 8 bases matching TRBD2. In germline, CDR1 is MNHEY, CDR2 SVGEGT. The CDR3 runs 17 residues. The V gene end was trimmed by 10 bases and the J gene end by 6 bases; junction bases not matched to a gene: 20. CDR3 DNA: TGTGCCACCCATAAAGATAGCGGGACCCGAGCCTTAAACATTCAGTACTTC. Amino acid sequence: CATHKDSGTRALNIQYF.

In this sample, this clonotype turned up a few times. The chain carries TRBV7-2 and TRBJ2-1; 7 bases match TRBD2. The germline gives CDR1 SGHTA, CDR2 FQGNSA. CDR3 length: 16 residues. The junction had 6 bases not matched to a gene; V was cut back by 1 base and J by 3 bases. The CDR3 nucleotides are TGTGCCAGCAGCTTAGTAGCTAGCGGCAGCTACAATGAGCAGTTCTTC. It translates to CASSLVASGSYNEQFF.

In this sample, this clonotype turned up a few times. V gene TRBV11-2 combines with J gene TRBJ2-5; the match to TRBD1 covers 11 bases. The V gene's germline CDR1 is SGHAT and CDR2 FQNNGV. Unmatched junction bases numbered 11, after V lost 6 bases and J lost 5 bases. The CDR3 runs to 16 residues. The DNA of the CDR3 is TGTGCCAGCAGACTCCCGGGACAGGGGGTCGGGGAGACCCAGTACTTC. It encodes CASRLPGQGVGETQYF.

This clonotype was seen a handful of times. The rearrangement joins TRBV24-1 to TRBJ2-1, with D possibly being TRBD1 (5 bases). V was trimmed by 3 bases and J by 13 bases, leaving 9 bases between them. Germline V lookup: CDR1 KGHDR, CDR2 SFDVKD. The CDR3 runs 11 residues. The CDR3 protein is CATSDTGTQFF. CDR3 in DNA: TGTGCCACCAGTGATACAGGCACCCAGTTCTTC.

V and J are TRBV20-1 and TRBJ2-2, with D uncertain. V was clipped by 6 bases and J by 4 bases, with 12 bases between them. Germline-derived CDR1 and CDR2 are DFQATT and SNEGSKA (reference sequence). The CDR3 contains 13 residues. The CDR3 sequence: CSASHLITGELFF. The CDR3 DNA reads as TGCAGTGCGTCCCATTTAATCACCGGGGAGCTGTTTTTT.

This clonotype turned up a few times. This sequence joins TRBV24-1 and TRBJ1-2; D gene unclear. Trimming cost V 0 bases and J 5 bases, with 6 bases left between them. This CDR3 has 13 residues. Germline values: CDR1 KGHDR, CDR2 SFDVKD. The CDR3 nucleotides read TGTGCCACCAGTGATTTGAAGGGATATGGCTACACCTTC. This gives the protein CATSDLKGYGYTF.

This clonotype was picked up a small number of times. The chain couples TRBV7-3 to TRBJ2-1; a weak D match, TRBD2 (6 bases). Germline CDR1 reads SGHTA; CDR2 reads FQGTGA. CDR3 length: 12 residues. V lost 8 bases and J 5 bases, leaving 10 bases between the germline ends. CDR3 coding DNA: TGTGCCAGCGGGAGGACCCACAATGAGCAGTTCTTC. It codes for CASGRTHNEQFF.

This clonotype was seen a few times. The chain has TRBV13 and TRBJ2-3; 8 bases are shared with TRBD2. CDR1 is PRHDT, CDR2 FYEKMQ, per germline (reference sequence). The V segment lost 4 bases and the J segment 0 bases; nucleotides outside the gene matches: 3. This CDR3 has 15 amino acids. The DNA for the CDR3 is TGTGCCAGCAGCTCGGAGCGGGGGAGCACAGATACGCAGTATTTT. Amino acid sequence: CASSSERGSTDTQYF.